The next 27 T cell receptor beta chains were all read from a single sample in a study of T cell repertoires in cytomegalovirus infection. Their antigens are not known. TCRdb processed the reads anew with MiXCR; each CDR3 protein has one entry. This repertoire shows a few hundred thousand distinct CDR3 sequences, 29% found once; its top ten account for around 20%. The source was cultured PBMCs, collected from culture after CMV antigen stimulation. The receptors shown here come from a human donor in good health (CMV status not recorded). Some clones in this sample may be carry-over from other donors' samples.

This clonotype was detected only a few times. The gene calls are TRBV5-1 and TRBJ2-2; no definite D call. Trimming took off 0 bases at V and 0 bases at J, with 9 bases between the two ends. The CDR3 length is 16 residues. The germline V gene has CDR1 SGHRS and CDR2 YFSETQ. The DNA of the CDR3 is TGCGCCAGCAGCTTGGGGCGGATCGCGAACACCGGGGAGCTGTTTTTT. It encodes CASSLGRIANTGELFF. Variable domain in full (rest from reference TRBV5-1 and TRBJ2-2): KAGVTQTPRYLIKTRGQQVTLSCSPISGHRSVSWYQQTPGQGLQFLFEYFSETQRNKGNFPGRFSGRQFSNSRSEMNVSTLELGDSALYLCASSLGRIANTGELFFGEGSRLTVL.

The table lists this clonotype with a few counts. The chain employs TRBV7-3 and TRBJ2-5; TRBD1 aligns across 11 bases. Germline loops: CDR1 SGHTA, CDR2 FQGTGA. CDR3 size: 16 residues. The trim removed 5 bases at V and 4 bases at J, leaving 9 bases unmatched. The CDR3 loop reads CASSASRGQGGETQYF. The DNA of the CDR3 is TGTGCCAGCAGCGCAAGCCGGGGACAGGGGGGAGAGACCCAGTACTTC. Drawing the rest from reference TRBV7-3 and TRBJ2-5, the complete variable domain is GAGVSQTPSNKVTEKGKYVELRCDPISGHTALYWYRQSLGQGPEFLIYFQGTGAADDSGLPNDRFFAVRPEGSVSTLKIQRTERGDSAVYLCASSASRGQGGETQYFGPGTRLLVL.

This clonotype turned up a few times. This sequence joins TRBV6-1 and TRBJ2-3, with 10 bases identical to TRBD2. The CDR3 contains 17 residues. Per the germline V gene, CDR1 is MNHNS and CDR2 is SASEGT. Trimming took 4 bases from V and 6 from J; bases not matched to a gene: 13. CDR3 coding DNA: TGTGCCAGCAGTGGTCTAGCGGGGGACCCGGCCAGGGATACGCAGTATTTT. It translates to CASSGLAGDPARDTQYF.

This clonotype turned up a few times. J is TRBJ1-5 and V is TRBV7-4, with D unclear. The CDR3 is made up of 14 amino acids. The ends were cut back, 1 base at V and 6 bases at J, with 10 bases in the middle. From germline, CDR1 is SGHVT and CDR2 SQSDAQ. CDR3 in amino acids: CASSLGNSAQPQHF. CDR3 nucleotide sequence: TGTGCCAGCAGCTTAGGTAATTCGGCTCAGCCCCAGCATTTT.

This rearrangement joins TRBV27 to TRBJ2-1, with TRBD2 matching over 10 bases. CDR1 and CDR2 from the germline V gene are MNHEY and SMNVEV (reference sequence). The CDR3 consists of 12 residues. V lost 9 bases, J lost 14 bases, and 10 bases stayed unmatched. The CDR3 is CASGTALAGEFF. CDR3 DNA sequence: TGTGCCAGTGGGACAGCTCTAGCGGGGGAGTTCTTC.

The rearrangement links TRBV7-9 to TRBJ2-5; 7 nucleotides line up with TRBD1. CDR3 length equals 14 residues. Germline V gene sequence: CDR1 SEHNR, CDR2 FQNEAQ (reference sequence). V lost 4 bases and J lost 2; bases outside the gene matches: 4. The CDR3 DNA reads as TGTGCCAGCAGCTCCGGGGACAGTCAAGAGACCCAGTACTTC. It translates to CASSSGDSQETQYF.

The chain recombines TRBV19 with TRBJ2-2; the match to TRBD1 covers 7 bases. The CDR3 is 16 residues long. Germline-derived CDR1 and CDR2 are LNHDA and SQIVND (reference sequence). After removal of 8 bases from V and 1 base from J, the junction contained 10 bases not matched to a gene. CDR3 protein: CASVFSGQVNTGELFF. Written as DNA, the CDR3 is TGTGCCAGTGTGTTTTCAGGACAGGTGAACACCGGGGAGCTGTTTTTT.

The chain couples TRBV12-3 or TRBV12-4 to TRBJ2-7; TRBD1 might be the D (6 bases). CDR3 length: 17 residues. V lost 3 bases, J lost 2 bases, and 20 bases lay in between. CDR3 bases: TGTGCCAGCAGTTTTTCCTTGACTTCTGGACAGCCCTACGAGCAGTACTTC. Protein: CASSFSLTSGQPYEQYF.

This clonotype appeared a few times. The rearrangement links TRBV7-2 to TRBJ2-7; D unresolved. The CDR3 totals 14 residues. V was cut by 0 bases and J by 3 bases, with 9 bases left in between. Germline V gene sequence: CDR1 SGHTA, CDR2 FQGNSA. CDR3 DNA: TGTGCCAGCAGCTTAGCGCGGACGGACTACGAGCAGTACTTC. Protein sequence: CASSLARTDYEQYF.

The chain has TRBV6-8 and TRBJ2-3, with TRBD1 matching over 12 bases. The germline gives CDR1 MNHGY, CDR2 SAAAGT. Losses at the gene ends were 6 bases for V and 3 bases for J; bases not matched to a gene: 7. The CDR3 is made up of 16 amino acids. The CDR3 DNA reads as TGTGCCAGCAGCCAATTGGGACAGGGGGCGACAGATACGCAGTATTTT. Translation gives CASSQLGQGATDTQYF.

The chain employs TRBV12-3 or TRBV12-4 and TRBJ2-7; perhaps TRBD2 as D (6 bases). The CDR3 length is 14 residues. The V end was cut by 5 bases, the J end by 3 bases, with 14 bases between. The CDR3 sequence is CASSVGTLSYEQYF. DNA of the CDR3: TGTGCCAGCAGTGTGGGGACTCTTAGCTACGAGCAGTACTTC.

This clonotype appeared a few times. V usage is TRBV6-5 and J usage is TRBJ1-1; the D gene is possibly TRBD1 (6 bases). Germline V gene sequence: CDR1 MNHEY, CDR2 SVGAGI. The CDR3 totals 16 residues. The V gene lost 3 bases and the J gene lost 1 base, with 15 bases spanning the gap. The CDR3 loop is CASSYLKGQSNTEAFF. The CDR3 bases are TGTGCCAGCAGTTATCTAAAGGGACAATCGAACACTGAAGCTTTCTTT.

The chain recombines TRBV15 with TRBJ1-1; D ambiguous. V lost 1 base and J lost 2, with 11 bases in between. Germline lookup yields CDR1 LNHNV and CDR2 YYDKDF (reference sequence). The CDR3 extends over 15 amino acids. CDR3 protein: CATSRVSSLNTEAFF. DNA of the CDR3: TGTGCCACCAGCAGAGTGTCCTCACTAAACACTGAAGCTTTCTTT.

The CDR3 nucleotides are TGTGCCAGCAGAAGGGTCGGCTCTGGGGCCAACGTCCTGACTTTC. Amino acid sequence: CASRRVGSGANVLTF. The chain is built from TRBV6-6 and TRBJ2-6, with D hard to call. The V gene's germline CDR1 is MNHNY and CDR2 SVGAGI (reference sequence). The ends were cut back, 6 bases at V and 0 bases at J, with 9 bases in the middle. CDR3 size: 15 residues.

V usage is TRBV6-6 and J usage is TRBJ2-7; 7 bases match TRBD1. Germline V gives CDR1 MNHNY, CDR2 SVGAGI (reference sequence). V gave up 6 bases and J gave up 6 bases; unmatched junction bases: 11. The CDR3 spans 14 residues. CDR3 region: CASRSGQFLREQYF. DNA of the CDR3: TGTGCCAGCAGATCGGGACAGTTCCTACGCGAGCAGTACTTC.

The DNA for the CDR3 is TGCAGTGCTAGAGAGGGGACAGTGAATGATGGCTACACCTTC. It codes for CSAREGTVNDGYTF. This rearrangement joins TRBV20-1 to TRBJ1-2, with 7 positions matching TRBD1. V shed 0 bases and J 6 bases; nucleotides not matched to a gene: 7. Germline V gene sequence: CDR1 DFQATT, CDR2 SNEGSKA (reference sequence). This CDR3 has 14 residues.

The V and J genes are TRBV10-3 and TRBJ1-5, with 8 bases that match TRBD1. Germline V gene sequence: CDR1 ENHRY, CDR2 SYGVKD. V dropped 9 bases and J dropped 2; count of bases not matched to a gene: 6. The CDR3 is 14 amino acids. The CDR3 region has the DNA TGTGCCATACAACAGGGGGAAGGCAATCAGCCCCAGCATTTT. Translating gives CAIQQGEGNQPQHF.

The V gene is TRBV20-1, the J gene TRBJ1-5; D is uncertain. V was shortened by 2 bases and J by 0 bases, with 5 bases between the two germline ends. Germline assignment: CDR1 DFQATT and CDR2 SNEGSKA (reference sequence). This CDR3 is built from 13 residues. CDR3 nucleotides: TGCAGTGCTAGAAAGATTAGCAATCAGCCCCAGCATTTT. Translating gives CSARKISNQPQHF.

This clonotype occurred many times. The rearrangement joins TRBV27 to TRBJ1-3; the D gene is possibly TRBD1 (6 bases). Trimming pared 0 bases from V and 0 bases from J, leaving 9 bases between. The germline V gene has CDR1 MNHEY and CDR2 SMNVEV (reference sequence). The CDR3 extends over 16 amino acids. Here the CDR3 reads CASSLSSRGSGNTIYF. The DNA for the CDR3 is TGTGCCAGCAGTTTATCGTCCAGGGGCTCTGGAAACACCATATATTTT.

The chain combines TRBV4-1 with TRBJ1-1, with D possibly matching TRBD1 (6 bases). The germline V and J ends were trimmed by 1 base and 4 bases, with 10 bases remaining between them. The germline V gene has CDR1 MGHRA and CDR2 YSYEKL. The CDR3 spans 14 residues. The CDR3 region is CASSQATGSTEAFF. CDR3 sequence (DNA): TGCGCCAGCAGCCAAGCCACAGGGAGCACTGAAGCTTTCTTT.

J is TRBJ1-1 and V is TRBV19; possibly TRBD1 for D (5 bases). Germline CDR1 and CDR2: LNHDA and SQIVND (reference sequence). V was trimmed by 5 bases and J by 3 bases, leaving 16 bases between them. The CDR3 totals 15 residues. The CDR3 loop is CASSQPEGRDTEAFF. The CDR3 coding sequence is TGTGCCAGTAGTCAGCCCGAGGGCAGGGACACTGAAGCTTTCTTT.

V and J are TRBV7-3 and TRBJ2-1; 15 bases line up with TRBD2. Trimming at V came to 6 bases and at J to 8 bases, leaving 8 bases not matched to a gene. This CDR3 is 16 amino acids long. Per germline, CDR1 SGHTA and CDR2 FQGTGA. As DNA, the CDR3 is TGTGCCAGCAGTTTTGTTGGACTAGCGGGAGGGGATGAGCAGTTCTTC. It specifies CASSFVGLAGGDEQFF.

The chain has TRBV10-3 and TRBJ1-2; no reliable D call. The CDR3 has 14 amino acids. Germline V CDR1 and CDR2: ENHRY, SYGVKD. V was shortened by 0 bases and J by 2 bases, with 7 bases between the two germline ends. CDR3 DNA sequence: TGTGCCATCAGTGAGTCGCGCCAGAACTATGGCTACACCTTC. Encoded protein: CAISESRQNYGYTF.

This clonotype appeared a few times. V and J are TRBV19 and TRBJ2-3, with 10 nucleotides matching TRBD1. V shed 5 bases, J shed 3 bases, and the junction held 2 bases outside the gene matches. This CDR3 is 14 amino acids long. Germline V gene lookup returns CDR1 LNHDA and CDR2 SQIVND (reference sequence). Here the CDR3 DNA reads TGTGCCAGTAGTGACAGGGGGCAGACAGATACGCAGTATTTT. This translates into CASSDRGQTDTQYF.

The chain is built from TRBV6-1 and TRBJ1-1, with D perhaps matching TRBD1 (5 bases). The CDR3 sequence is 16 residues long. Germline V gives CDR1 MNHNS, CDR2 SASEGT. The germline V and J ends were trimmed by 3 bases and 9 bases, with 23 bases remaining between them. The CDR3 nucleotides read TGTGCCAGCAGTGAGAGAGAAGGGGTGGGGGAAAAAAAAGCTTTCTTT. Translating it yields CASSEREGVGEKKAFF.

V usage is TRBV27 and J usage is TRBJ2-3; tentative D call: TRBD2 (6 bases). The germline CDR1 and CDR2 sequences are MNHEY and SMNVEV (reference sequence). The V gene lost 6 bases and the J gene lost 1 base, with 14 bases spanning the gap. The CDR3 is 15 amino acids. CDR3 loop: CASRSPQRGTDTQYF. CDR3 DNA sequence: TGTGCCAGCAGATCTCCCCAGCGGGGCACAGATACGCAGTATTTT.

The chain uses TRBV10-3 and TRBJ2-6; D call uncertain. Looked up from germline, CDR1 is ENHRY and CDR2 is SYGVKD. Trimming pared 6 bases from V and 0 bases from J, leaving 6 bases between. The CDR3 runs to 14 residues. The CDR3 nucleotides read TGTGCCATCAGGACGCACTCTGGGGCCAACGTCCTGACTTTC. It codes for CAIRTHSGANVLTF.